Shown below are 21 T cell receptor beta chains from a single sample sequenced in a study of blood T cells in healthy people across ages. Primers used in a second PCR of about 7 to 12 cycles were a sample-barcoded 5' primer and a J-beta primer mix. Using its own MiXCR run on the 5' RACE reads, TCRdb lists one record per CDR3 protein. Counted here are 450,000 to 700,000 distinct CDR3 sequences, roughly 28% occurring once; the ten biggest clones make up approximately 18%. Sequencing was carried out using blood. These receptors were taken from a woman in her 70s in good health.

The chain is built from TRBV7-2 and TRBJ2-3; 7 bases match TRBD2. The CDR3 has 17 residues. Germline assignment: CDR1 SGHTA and CDR2 FQGNSA. J gave up 0 bases and V 6 bases, and 12 bases lay outside the gene matches. Here the CDR3 DNA reads TGTGCCAGCAGTTGGGGGGTGGCGGGGGTGAGCACAGATACGCAGTATTTT. Encoded protein: CASSWGVAGVSTDTQYF. The whole variable domain, remainder taken from reference TRBV7-2 and TRBJ2-3, is GAGVSQSPSNKVTEKGKDVELRCDPISGHTALYWYRQSLGQGLEFLIYFQGNSAPDKSGLPSDRFSAERTGGSVSTLTIQRTQQEDSAVYLCASSWGVAGVSTDTQYFGPGTRLTVL.

The J gene is TRBJ1-1, the V gene TRBV20-1; 7 bases fit TRBD1. The CDR3 length is 15 residues. J was trimmed by 0 bases and V by 0 bases; bases with no gene match: 4. Germline V CDR1 and CDR2: DFQATT, SNEGSKA (reference sequence). DNA for the CDR3: TGCAGTGCTAGAGATGTGGACAGGATGAACACTGAAGCTTTCTTT. Its protein product is CSARDVDRMNTEAFF.

This clonotype was counted between two and nine times. The gene calls are TRBV5-5 and TRBJ1-3; 9 bases are shared with TRBD1. CDR3 size: 16 residues. CDR1 and CDR2 (germline): SGHKS, YYEKEE (reference sequence). V was clipped by 4 bases and J by 3 bases; unmatched bases: 8. The CDR3 region has the DNA TGTGCCAGCAGCCTCGGACAGGGGACGGGTGGAAACACCATATATTTT. It translates to CASSLGQGTGGNTIYF.

The CDR3 sequence is CASSLSAYDKTQYF. The CDR3 nucleotides read TGCGCCAGCAGCTTGTCGGCTTACGACAAGACCCAGTACTTC. This chain connects TRBV5-1 to TRBJ2-5; no firm D call. From germline, CDR1 is SGHRS and CDR2 YFSETQ. The CDR3 has 14 amino acids. V was shortened by 1 base and J by 6 bases, with 13 bases between the two germline ends.

The chain carries TRBV20-1 and TRBJ2-3; D not certain. Trimming left V 0 bases short and J 0 bases short, with 13 bases between. Germline CDR1 DFQATT, CDR2 SNEGSKA (reference sequence). This CDR3 contains 16 residues. The DNA of the CDR3 is TGCAGTGCTAGAGATTGGCGAAACGCTAGCACAGATACGCAGTATTTT. Amino acid sequence: CSARDWRNASTDTQYF.

The gene calls are TRBV7-2 and TRBJ1-2; 8 nucleotides line up with TRBD1. J lost 2 bases, V lost 5 bases, and 7 bases had no gene match. The CDR3 is 15 amino acids. Germline CDR1 SGHTA, CDR2 FQGNSA. Written as DNA, the CDR3 is TGTGCCAGCAGCGGGCGGACAGGGCGAAACTATGGCTACACCTTC. The encoded protein is CASSGRTGRNYGYTF.

The CDR3 region has the DNA TGTGCCAGCGTTTGGGCCCCGAACACTGAAGCTTTCTTT. Its translation is CASVWAPNTEAFF. This sequence joins TRBV28 and TRBJ1-1; D is undetermined. This CDR3 region has 13 residues. Germline V CDR1 and CDR2: MDHEN, SYDVKM. V was trimmed by 8 bases and J by 1 base, leaving 11 bases between them.

There are a few counts of this clonotype. The chain recombines TRBV6-5 with TRBJ2-7; a weak D match, TRBD1 (5 bases). The germline gives CDR1 MNHEY, CDR2 SVGAGI. V lost 6 bases and J lost 1, with 7 bases in between. This CDR3 is 12 amino acids long. The CDR3 region has the DNA TGTGCCAGCAGGCACAGGTCCTACGAGCAGTACTTC. Amino acids: CASRHRSYEQYF.

A few counts support this clonotype. This sequence joins TRBV23-1 and TRBJ1-2; tentatively, D is TRBD1 (6 bases). TRBV23-1 is an ORF; its function is uncertain. There are 18 residues in the CDR3. With 3 bases removed from V and 4 bases from J, the gap between germline ends came to 24 bases. The CDR3 coding sequence is TGCGCCAGCAGTCAGAGGACGGGGGCAGGGGTAACCCTCTATGGCTACACCTTC. It yields the protein CASSQRTGAGVTLYGYTF.

This clonotype was observed a handful of times. This sequence joins TRBV10-3 and TRBJ2-1; 8 bases line up with TRBD1. V lost 5 bases to trimming and J lost 3 bases; unmatched junction nucleotides: 3. The CDR3 is 14 residues long. Looked up from germline, CDR1 is ENHRY and CDR2 is SYGVKD. The CDR3 bases are TGTGCCATCAGTACAGGGGGAGGCTACAATGAGCAGTTCTTC. Its protein is CAISTGGGYNEQFF.

This clonotype showed up many times. The CDR3 loop is CASSYQGTTSSGANVLTF. As DNA, the CDR3 is TGTGCCAGCAGTTACCAGGGTACTACCTCCTCTGGGGCCAACGTCCTGACTTTC. The V gene is TRBV6-5, the J gene TRBJ2-6; the D gene is possibly TRBD1 (5 bases). The CDR3 length is 18 residues. Per germline, CDR1 MNHEY and CDR2 SVGAGI. Trimming removed 2 bases from V and 0 bases from J, with 14 bases in between.

This clonotype was detected only a few times. The gene calls are TRBV9 and TRBJ2-3, with D hard to call. Germline CDR1 SGDLS, CDR2 YYNGEE. CDR3 length: 14 residues. V was cut by 1 base and J by 4 bases, with 10 bases left in between. The DNA of the CDR3 is TGTGCCAGCAGCGTACTTGTGGGGTCAGATACGCAGTATTTT. As protein: CASSVLVGSDTQYF.

The J gene is TRBJ1-1, the V gene TRBV3-1; 10 nucleotides align to TRBD1. Germline values: CDR1 LGHDT, CDR2 YNNKEL (reference sequence). J was trimmed by 5 bases and V by 5 bases; bases with no gene match: 5. This CDR3 region has 14 residues. The CDR3 is CASSKGQGMTEAFF. The CDR3 bases are TGTGCCAGCAGCAAGGGACAGGGGATGACTGAAGCTTTCTTT.

The CDR3 nucleotides read TGTGCCAGCTCACCTTCCTCAGAGACCCAGTACTTC. Translation: CASSPSSETQYF. The chain is built from TRBV18 and TRBJ2-5; no clear D gene. Trimming left V 3 bases short and J 4 bases short, with 6 bases between. Germline V lookup: CDR1 KGHSH, CDR2 LQKENI. This CDR3 region has 12 residues. Using reference TRBV18 and TRBJ2-5 for the parts outside the CDR3, the full variable domain is NAGVMQNPRHLVRRRGQEARLRCSPMKGHSHVYWYRQLPEEGLKFMVYLQKENIIDESGMPKERFSAEFPKEGPSILRIQQVVRGDSAAYFCASSPSSETQYFGPGTRLLVL.

The chain has TRBV13 and TRBJ2-1, with D unclear. The DNA end is a closer match to TRBJ2-7, so the J assignment may be wrong. Germline CDR1 reads PRHDT; CDR2 reads FYEKMQ (reference sequence). The CDR3 runs 11 residues. Here the CDR3 reads CASSRLNEQYF. CDR3 sequence (DNA): TGTGCCAGCAGCAGGTTAAACGAGCAGTACTTC.

This clonotype was seen more than once but under ten times. This rearrangement joins TRBV6-5 to TRBJ1-2; D may be TRBD1 (6 bases). V gave up 4 bases and J gave up 4 bases, with 13 bases separating them. CDR3 length: 14 amino acids. Germline V CDR1 and CDR2: MNHEY, SVGAGI. The CDR3 protein is CASSSGAGGYGYTF. DNA for the CDR3: TGTGCCAGCAGTTCGGGGGCCGGGGGCTATGGCTACACCTTC.

The J gene is TRBJ2-3, the V gene TRBV5-1, with D possibly called TRBD1 or TRBD2 (6 bases each). Germline V gene data show CDR1 as SGHRS and CDR2 as YFSETQ. This CDR3 is built from 17 residues. Trimming left V 0 bases short and J 2 bases short, with 16 bases between. In nucleotides, the CDR3 is TGCGCCAGCAGCTTGGACGTTTTCGGGGGCGCCACAGATACGCAGTATTTT. Protein product: CASSLDVFGGATDTQYF.

This clonotype occurred a few times. This chain links TRBV20-1 with TRBJ2-3, with a weak D call TRBD2 (5 bases). In germline, CDR1 is DFQATT, CDR2 SNEGSKA (reference sequence). V lost 0 bases to trimming and J lost 0 bases, with 10 bases between them. The CDR3 spans 15 residues. DNA of the CDR3: TGCAGTGCTAGAGATTTTCAGCGGAGCACAGATACGCAGTATTTT. As protein: CSARDFQRSTDTQYF.

The sample holds a few counts of this clonotype. The CDR3 nucleotides read TGTGCCAGCAGGCCCTCTCCGCAGGGCTACAATGAAAAACTGTTTTTT. Residues: CASRPSPQGYNEKLFF. The chain recombines TRBV6-5 with TRBJ1-4, with D possibly matching TRBD1 (5 bases). The CDR3 is made up of 16 amino acids. V was clipped by 6 bases and J by 5 bases, with 19 bases between them. Germline V lookup: CDR1 MNHEY, CDR2 SVGAGI.

A word on this clonotype: The conserved phenylalanine or tryptophan normally closing the CDR3 is absent here, so this likely arose from a read error. V is TRBV2 and J is TRBJ1-1; 10 nucleotides line up with TRBD1. From germline, CDR1 is SNHLY and CDR2 FYNNEI. The CDR3 is made up of 15 amino acids. V was pared by 8 bases and J by 6 bases, with 12 bases of the junction left unmatched. The CDR3 bases are TGTGCCAGCTCCCGACAGGGGGCCGACCGATCTGAAGCTTTCCTT. Translating it yields CASSRQGADRSEAFL.

A few counts support this clonotype. V gene TRBV7-9 combines with J gene TRBJ1-1, with TRBD1 identical over 7 bases. This CDR3 spans 12 amino acids. The germline V gene encodes CDR1 SEHNR and CDR2 FQNEAQ (reference sequence). V lost 6 bases to trimming and J lost 8 bases; unmatched junction nucleotides: 6. CDR3 nucleotide sequence: TGTGCCAGCAGTTACCTGACAGGGGAAGCTTTCTTT. Its protein product is CASSYLTGEAFF.